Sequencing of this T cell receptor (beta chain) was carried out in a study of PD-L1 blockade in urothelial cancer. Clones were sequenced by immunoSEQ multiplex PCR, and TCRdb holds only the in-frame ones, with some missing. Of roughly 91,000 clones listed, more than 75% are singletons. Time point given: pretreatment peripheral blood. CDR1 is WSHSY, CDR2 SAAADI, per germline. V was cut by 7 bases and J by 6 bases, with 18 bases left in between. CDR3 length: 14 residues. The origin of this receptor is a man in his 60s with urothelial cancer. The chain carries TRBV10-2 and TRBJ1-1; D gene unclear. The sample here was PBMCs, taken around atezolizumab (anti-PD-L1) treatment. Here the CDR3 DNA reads TGCGCCAGCAAAATTGAGGGCTTTGTCCCTGAAGCTTTCTTT. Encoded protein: CASKIEGFVPEAFF.